The 25 T cell receptor beta chains presented below share a single source sample, sequenced in a study of identical twins. TCRdb reanalysed the 5' RACE reads using MiXCR and keeps one entry per CDR3 protein. The sample lists 450,000 or so distinct CDR3 sequences; 12% to 15% were seen once. A further study also used this sample, focusing on yellow fever vaccine responses in identical twins.

The sample comprised CD4+ T cells sorted from blood. Receptor source: a woman aged 18-29 years in good health.

On this clonotype itself: At one end, the junction sequence differs from germline, possibly due to a read error. This chain uses TRBV11-2 with TRBJ2-1; tentatively, D is TRBD2 (7 bases). The germline gives CDR1 SGHAT, CDR2 FQNNGV. The CDR3 totals 17 residues. The CDR3 DNA sequence: TGTGCCAGCAGCCCTACTTTATCGGGGGGCCGTCTCAATGAGCAGTCCTTC. Amino acid sequence: CASSPTLSGGRLNEQSF.

This clonotype was found a few times. The chain joins TRBV19 to TRBJ1-1, with 8 bases aligning to TRBD1. The CDR3 length is 14 residues. J was trimmed by 4 bases and V by 9 bases; bases with no gene match: 10. Germline V gene sequence: CDR1 LNHDA, CDR2 SQIVND (reference sequence). The CDR3 bases are TGTGCCAGCAGGGGACAGGCCTGGGGCACTGAAGCTTTCTTT. This gives the protein CASRGQAWGTEAFF.

This clonotype was seen a handful of times. The rearrangement uses TRBV10-3 and TRBJ2-2, with 7 bases fitting TRBD2. Per germline, CDR1 ENHRY and CDR2 SYGVKD. The CDR3 runs to 16 residues. Trimming cost V 0 bases and J 5 bases; bases outside gene matches: 6. The CDR3, as DNA: TGTGCCATCAGTGAGTCGGGCGGGAGTTGGACCGGGGAGCTGTTTTTT. This codes for CAISESGGSWTGELFF.

This chain connects TRBV18 to TRBJ2-1; 8 nucleotides line up with TRBD2. From germline, CDR1 is KGHSH and CDR2 LQKENI. Germline trimming cut 5 bases from V and 6 bases from J; bases unmatched to any gene: 15. CDR3 length: 17 residues. CDR3 sequence reads: CASSSTTTGLAFNEQFF. DNA for the CDR3: TGTGCCAGCTCATCGACAACAACCGGACTAGCCTTCAATGAGCAGTTCTTC.

This clonotype was counted only a few times. The gene calls are TRBV5-1 and TRBJ2-1; weak D call: TRBD2 (6 bases). The CDR3 loop spans 13 amino acids. CDR1 and CDR2 from the germline V gene are SGHRS and YFSETQ. V lost 4 bases and J 8 bases, leaving 13 bases between the germline ends. In DNA form, the CDR3 reads TGCGCCAGCAGCCCGGAGGGACTTGATGAGCAGTTCTTC. Translated, it gives CASSPEGLDEQFF.

The V gene is TRBV2, the J gene TRBJ2-7; no clear D. In germline, CDR1 is SNHLY, CDR2 FYNNEI. There are 11 residues in the CDR3. V was trimmed by 7 bases and J by 3 bases, leaving 7 bases between them. The CDR3 reads CASTESYEQYF. For the CDR3, the DNA is TGTGCCAGCACTGAGAGCTACGAGCAGTACTTC.

The chain carries TRBV7-9 and TRBJ2-5; maybe TRBD2 (5 bases). The germline V gene has CDR1 SEHNR and CDR2 FQNEAQ (reference sequence). V dropped 1 base and J dropped 5 bases, with 11 bases sitting between them. This CDR3 is built from 14 residues. The chain's CDR3 is CASSLGVGGETQYF. CDR3 nucleotides: TGTGCCAGCAGCTTAGGTGTAGGCGGGGAGACCCAGTACTTC.

This clonotype occurred a few times. The CDR3 DNA reads as TGTGCCAGTGCAAGACAACAGGTTTCCTACGAGCAGTACTTC. Translation gives CASARQQVSYEQYF. The chain employs TRBV27 and TRBJ2-7; D is possibly TRBD1 (5 bases). The CDR3 is made up of 14 amino acids. Trimming stripped 9 bases from V and 1 base from J, with 16 bases between. Germline V gene lookup returns CDR1 MNHEY and CDR2 SMNVEV (reference sequence).

The chain joins TRBV12-3 or TRBV12-4 to TRBJ2-7; 7 bases align to TRBD2. The CDR3 is 13 residues long. V dropped 4 bases and J dropped 7; count of bases not matched to a gene: 7. The CDR3 region has the DNA TGTGCCAGCAGTTCAACTAGCGTTGGGGAGCAGTACTTC. Amino acids: CASSSTSVGEQYF.

In its sample, this clonotype was seen a few times. The chain joins TRBV7-2 to TRBJ2-1; unclear D gene. CDR1 and CDR2 (germline): SGHTA, FQGNSA. Trimming took off 4 bases at V and 6 bases at J, with 7 bases between the two ends. This CDR3 spans 12 amino acids. The CDR3, as DNA: TGTGCCAGCAGCTCGTACGTCAATGAGCAGTTCTTC. As protein: CASSSYVNEQFF.

This clonotype was recorded a few times. The chain is built from TRBV10-3 and TRBJ2-7; D is ambiguous. CDR3 size: 12 residues. Trimming shortened V by 7 bases and J by 5 bases, and 12 bases separated the two germline ends. Germline V gives CDR1 ENHRY, CDR2 SYGVKD. CDR3 in DNA: TGTGCCATCACGGGCAGGACGAACGAGCAGTACTTC. Translated: CAITGRTNEQYF.

This clonotype was counted between two and nine times. The chain combines TRBV7-2 with TRBJ1-3; D not certain. The CDR3 runs to 16 residues. The germline CDR1 and CDR2 sequences are SGHTA and FQGNSA. Trimming stripped 3 bases from V and 1 base from J, with 13 bases between. The CDR3 nucleotides read TGTGCCAGCAGCTTTTTACAACCGCAATCTGGAAACACCATATATTTT. As protein: CASSFLQPQSGNTIYF.

The chain joins TRBV20-1 to TRBJ2-2, with D perhaps TRBD2 (6 bases). The germline gives CDR1 DFQATT, CDR2 SNEGSKA (reference sequence). V lost 6 bases to trimming and J lost 12 bases, with 23 bases between them. This CDR3 has 14 residues. CDR3 bases: TGCAGTGCGGCGGGGAGCGCGTTTGCGGGGCAGCTGTTTTTT. This translates into CSAAGSAFAGQLFF.

This sequence joins TRBV4-3 and TRBJ2-7, with TRBD2 identical over 8 bases. The germline gives CDR1 LGHNA, CDR2 YSLEER. The CDR3 is 14 residues long. After removal of 6 bases from V and 2 bases from J, the junction contained 6 bases not matched to a gene. CDR3 loop: CASRCGRPAYEQYF. Written as DNA, the CDR3 is TGCGCCAGCAGATGCGGGAGGCCCGCCTACGAGCAGTACTTC.

The CDR3 coding sequence is TGTGCTAGTGCCCCAGGGACTAGCGGGGGGTTCTACGAGCAGTACTTC. Its translation is CASAPGTSGGFYEQYF. The rearrangement uses TRBV12-5 and TRBJ2-7; TRBD2 aligns across 15 bases. The V and J ends lost 7 bases and 3 bases, in that order; junction bases with no gene match: 7. The CDR3 contains 16 residues. From germline, CDR1 is LGHNT and CDR2 FRNRAP.

The gene calls are TRBV27 and TRBJ2-3, with 10 bases matching TRBD2. CDR3 length: 16 residues. Germline loops: CDR1 MNHEY, CDR2 SMNVEV (reference sequence). J lost 2 bases, V lost 3 bases, and 5 bases had no gene match. In nucleotides, the CDR3 is TGTGCCAGCAGTTTGAGGGGACTAGCGACCACAGATACGCAGTATTTT. This gives the protein CASSLRGLATTDTQYF.

The rearrangement links TRBV5-6 to TRBJ2-7, with 9 bases that match TRBD2. In germline, CDR1 is SGHDT, CDR2 YYEEEE. This CDR3 spans 13 amino acids. V shed 7 bases, J shed 1 base, and the junction held 3 bases outside the gene matches. CDR3 in amino acids: CASGGGGSYEQYF. CDR3 DNA sequence: TGTGCCAGCGGCGGGGGGGGGTCCTACGAGCAGTACTTC.

The gene calls are TRBV7-9 and TRBJ2-2, with TRBD1 as a possible D gene (6 bases). The CDR3 spans 15 residues. Trimming left V 8 bases short and J 1 base short, with 14 bases between. In germline, CDR1 is SEHNR, CDR2 FQNEAQ (reference sequence). CDR3: CASDQGGLNTGELFF. CDR3 sequence (DNA): TGTGCCAGCGACCAAGGGGGATTGAACACCGGGGAGCTGTTTTTT.

This clonotype was found a few times. The J gene is TRBJ2-7, the V gene TRBV7-9; TRBD1 or TRBD2 may be the D gene (5 bases each). V was pared by 4 bases and J by 9 bases, with 22 bases between. CDR1 and CDR2 (germline): SEHNR, FQNEAQ (reference sequence). CDR3 size: 15 residues. CDR3 sequence reads: CASSYAEGSALGQYF. DNA for the CDR3: TGTGCCAGCAGCTACGCCGAGGGGAGTGCTCTTGGGCAGTACTTC.

The rearrangement uses TRBV5-1 and TRBJ2-2; 8 nucleotides align to TRBD2. J was trimmed by 5 bases and V by 4 bases; bases with no gene match: 10. The CDR3 is 16 residues long. Germline V lookup: CDR1 SGHRS, CDR2 YFSETQ. This CDR3 reads CASSPRTSLGTGELFF. The CDR3 DNA follows: TGCGCCAGCAGCCCCCGGACTAGCTTGGGGACCGGGGAGCTGTTTTTT.

The sample holds a few counts of this clonotype. The chain combines TRBV3-1 with TRBJ2-5; tentative D call: TRBD1 (6 bases). The CDR3 contains 15 residues. Per the germline V gene, CDR1 is LGHDT and CDR2 is YNNKEL (reference sequence). Deletions cut 4 bases from V and 0 bases from J, with 12 bases between. Written as DNA, the CDR3 is TGTGCCAGCAGCCGCAATACAGGGTACCAAGAGACCCAGTACTTC. Translating gives CASSRNTGYQETQYF.

V and J are TRBV10-3 and TRBJ2-7; a possible D gene is TRBD1 (6 bases). V lost 10 bases to trimming and J lost 0 bases, with 13 bases between them. The germline CDR1 and CDR2 sequences are ENHRY and SYGVKD. The CDR3 totals 13 residues. CDR3 loop: CASHNRDSYEQYF. The CDR3 region has the DNA TGTGCCAGCCACAACAGGGACTCCTACGAGCAGTACTTC.

This chain connects TRBV27 to TRBJ2-6; TRBD2 might be the D (5 bases). Germline V gene sequence: CDR1 MNHEY, CDR2 SMNVEV (reference sequence). This CDR3 has 16 residues. V lost 7 bases to trimming and J lost 0 bases, with 13 bases between them. CDR3: CASTPGGNSGANVLTF. CDR3 nucleotide sequence: TGTGCCAGCACCCCAGGAGGCAACTCTGGGGCCAACGTCCTGACTTTC.

This clonotype was seen only a few times. The chain has TRBV24-1 and TRBJ2-1; TRBD2 aligns across 12 bases. Germline CDR1 reads KGHDR; CDR2 reads SFDVKD. CDR3 length: 19 residues. V shed 4 bases, J shed 1 base, and the junction held 10 bases outside the gene matches. CDR3 sequence: CATSETSGRIRSSYNEQFF. The DNA for the CDR3 is TGTGCCACCAGTGAGACTAGCGGGAGAATTCGGTCGTCCTACAATGAGCAGTTCTTC.

The chain is built from TRBV7-2 and TRBJ2-4, with 7 bases matching TRBD1. J gave up 12 bases and V 6 bases, and 14 bases lay outside the gene matches. CDR3 length: 14 residues. Germline CDR1 SGHTA, CDR2 FQGNSA. The CDR3 is CASRYETGTQGQYF. CDR3 bases: TGTGCCAGCAGATATGAGACAGGGACCCAGGGTCAGTACTTC.